This entry describes one T cell receptor beta chain. This clonotype was recorded a few times. What this receptor recognizes is not known. No per-base quality is available; no much larger clone lies one base away. The label giving this sample's treatment or condition can be read as: allogeneic hematopoietic cell transplantation with graft depleted of TCRalphabeta T cells and CD19 B cells. Transplant recipients were children who received TCRalphabeta/CD19-depleted allogeneic hematopoietic cell grafts. The entry originates in a study of T-cell reconstitution after alpha-beta-depleted transplantation in children (dated by TCRdb to 2015 to 2016). In terms of the full investigation: T-cell immune reconstitution after TCRalphabeta/CD19-depleted allogeneic hematopoietic cell transplantation in children was quantitatively tracked in the study by means of TCR repertoire profiling. What the study reported, not specific to this receptor: In some patients, high TCRbeta diversity at day 60 was attributed to recipient T cells and intrathymic progenitors that had survived conditioning. Over the following months the frequencies of hyperexpanded clones went down, and after one year T-cell counts and TCRbeta diversity were mostly credited to newly produced T cells. Apparently early alphabetaT-cell count recovery about two months after transplant reportedly relied on only several hundred rapidly expanded clones derived from non-depleted graft cells.

Libraries were constructed by PCR. The run used an Illumina HiSeq 2500. Molecular barcoding was employed in the preparation of TCR libraries, with unique molecular identifiers being used to normalize TCRbeta repertoire quantification. TCRdb trimmed public reads at Q25 via fastp, called clones via MiXCR and kept in-frame beta chains. Identical CDR3 protein sequences are pooled into one entry, listed with their most common genes and DNA. This sample holds around 100,000 distinct CDR3 sequences; 7.5% to 9.5% were observed only once. The ten largest clones add up to about 16% of the sample. The sequencing here drew on PBMCs, taken before TCRalphabeta/CD19-depleted stem cell transplant. The receptor was isolated from a boy aged 2 to 9 with acute lymphoblastic leukemia, due to receive a stem cell transplant.

The sequenced DNA: TGCAGTGCTAGGGACAGAAAAAACATTCAGTACTTC. The translation is CSARDRKNIQYF. This chain is built from TRBV20-1 and TRBJ2-4, with TRBD1 tentatively as D gene (6 bases match). The CDR3 numbers 12 residues from cysteine through phenylalanine. Of all the DNA, just the CDR3 is kept, 36 bases in frame from base 1. CDR1 is given as DFQATT and CDR2 as SNEGSKA, both from the germline V gene (reference sequence). Trimming at the junction amounts to 3 bases on V and 4 bases on J, and the germline ends lie 7 bases apart.